The 17 T cell receptor beta chains listed next were all sequenced from one sample in a study of cytomegalovirus exposure and HLA in healthy donors. Primers: 60 Vbeta forward and 13 Jbeta reverse. Clones were sequenced by immunoSEQ multiplex PCR, and TCRdb holds only the in-frame ones, with some missing. The sample lists about 150,000 clones; about 60% were seen once. The sequencing input was PBMCs. These receptors all come from a woman aged 55-69 years in good health and CMV-seropositive.

Concerning this clone itself: Different DNA sequences within this sample yield the same CDR3. The rearrangement uses TRBV9 and TRBJ1-1, with 7 positions matching TRBD1. CDR1 and CDR2 (germline): SGDLS, YYNGEE. The CDR3 has 15 residues. The ends lost 2 bases at V and 0 bases at J; junction bases unmatched: 4. This CDR3 reads CASSVGDRLNTEAFF. DNA of the CDR3: TGTGCCAGCAGCGTCGGGGACAGACTGAACACTGAAGCTTTCTTT.

The chain carries TRBV4-3 and TRBJ2-1; 7 nucleotides match TRBD2. V gave up 2 bases and J gave up 0 bases; unmatched junction bases: 7. Per germline, CDR1 LGHNA and CDR2 YSLEER. The CDR3 length is 17 residues. CDR3 nucleotides: TGCGCCAGCAGCCAATTTTTAGCGGGTAGCTCCTACAATGAGCAGTTCTTC. It yields the protein CASSQFLAGSSYNEQFF.

The rearrangement uses TRBV10-1 and TRBJ1-1, with 8 bases aligning to TRBD1. CDR3 length: 15 residues. V lost 1 base, J lost 6 bases, and 7 bases stayed unmatched. In germline, CDR1 is WNHNN, CDR2 SYGVQD (reference sequence). This chain's CDR3 is CASSEYGQGASEAFF. Here the CDR3 DNA reads TGCGCCAGCAGTGAGTATGGACAGGGAGCCTCTGAAGCTTTCTTT.

The J gene is TRBJ1-1, the V gene TRBV5-1, with 9 bases aligning to TRBD1. CDR3 length equals 17 residues. The germline gives CDR1 SGHRS, CDR2 YFSETQ. V trimming: 4 bases; J trimming: 6 bases; junction bases outside the gene matches: 16. The CDR3, as DNA: TGCGCCAGCAGCCCCCGGGACAGGGAGATGGTAGGGCCTGAAGCTTTCTTT. The encoded protein is CASSPRDREMVGPEAFF. Variable domain in full (rest from reference TRBV5-1 and TRBJ1-1): KAGVTQTPRYLIKTRGQQVTLSCSPISGHRSVSWYQQTPGQGLQFLFEYFSETQRNKGNFPGRFSGRQFSNSRSEMNVSTLELGDSALYLCASSPRDREMVGPEAFFGQGTRLTVV.

The chain joins TRBV30 to TRBJ2-1; perhaps TRBD1 as D (6 bases). V gave up 5 bases and J gave up 4 bases, with 12 bases separating them. The CDR3 length is 13 residues. Germline CDR1 reads GTSNPN; CDR2 reads SVGIG (reference sequence). The CDR3: CAWGVGGYNEQFF. For the CDR3, the DNA is TGTGCCTGGGGGGTAGGGGGTTACAATGAGCAGTTCTTC.

V gene TRBV28 combines with J gene TRBJ2-2; 10 nucleotides line up with TRBD2. The CDR3 is made up of 16 amino acids. V gave up 5 bases and J gave up 7 bases; unmatched junction bases: 10. CDR1 is MDHEN, CDR2 SYDVKM, per germline. CDR3 in DNA: TGTGCCAGCAGTCCCCAGCTAGCGGGAGAGATCGGGGAGCTGTTTTTT. Protein: CASSPQLAGEIGELFF.

This chain links TRBV5-1 with TRBJ1-1; no definite D call. CDR3 length: 14 amino acids. Per the germline V gene, CDR1 is SGHRS and CDR2 is YFSETQ. Trimming removed 4 bases from V and 8 bases from J, with 18 bases in between. The CDR3 here is CASSPDREGGEAFF. CDR3 coding DNA: TGCGCCAGCAGCCCGGATCGGGAGGGCGGAGAAGCTTTCTTT.

This chain connects TRBV19 to TRBJ2-7, with D possibly matching TRBD2 (5 bases). CDR3 length: 16 amino acids. Between the trimmed V and J ends, which lost 1 base and 0 bases, there was a span of 13 bases. Germline V gene lookup returns CDR1 LNHDA and CDR2 SQIVND (reference sequence). This CDR3 is CASSIGSGDSSYEQYF. For the CDR3, the DNA is TGTGCCAGTAGTATAGGCTCCGGGGATAGCTCCTACGAGCAGTACTTC.

The chain recombines TRBV30 with TRBJ2-2; TRBD2 matches 10 bases. The ends lost 5 bases at V and 3 bases at J; junction bases unmatched: 0. This CDR3 has 13 amino acids. CDR1 is GTSNPN, CDR2 SVGIG, per germline (reference sequence). The CDR3 DNA reads as TGTGCCTGGGGACTAGCGGACACCGGGGAGCTGTTTTTT. Translation gives CAWGLADTGELFF.

This clone has more than one count but fewer than ten. CDR3 sequence (DNA): TGCGCCAGCGCTCGGGGGACAGGGGGCGGAAACACTGAAGCTTTCTTT. As protein: CASARGTGGGNTEAFF. V gene TRBV5-1 combines with J gene TRBJ1-1, with TRBD1 matching 12 bases. The CDR3 contains 16 residues. The V and J ends lost 7 bases and 2 bases, in that order; junction bases with no gene match: 9. CDR1 is SGHRS, CDR2 YFSETQ, per germline.

The CDR3 loop reads CASSSDRISTDTQYF. The CDR3 nucleotides read TGTGCCAGTAGCTCCGACAGGATTAGCACAGATACGCAGTATTTT. This chain joins TRBV19 and TRBJ2-3; the D gene is possibly TRBD1 (6 bases). CDR3 length: 15 residues. Trimming took off 6 bases at V and 0 bases at J, with 13 bases between the two ends. Germline V gene sequence: CDR1 LNHDA, CDR2 SQIVND (reference sequence).

The DNA for the CDR3 is TGTGCCAGCAGGAGCGGGAGTTCCAAAAACATTCAGTACTTC. Protein product: CASRSGSSKNIQYF. This chain links TRBV2 with TRBJ2-4; 8 nucleotides match TRBD2. Unmatched junction bases numbered 3, after V lost 6 bases and J lost 2 bases. The CDR3 is 14 amino acids. CDR1 is SNHLY, CDR2 FYNNEI, per germline.

V usage is TRBV29-1 and J usage is TRBJ2-1; 14 nucleotides align to TRBD2. The V gene end was trimmed by 4 bases and the J gene end by 6 bases; junction bases not matched to a gene: 5. This CDR3 region has 15 residues. CDR1 is SQVTM, CDR2 ANQGSEA, per germline. In DNA form, the CDR3 reads TGCAGCGTTGGTAAAGGGACTAGCGGGGGCAATGAGCAGTTCTTC. It codes for CSVGKGTSGGNEQFF.

This clone was seen a handful of times. This chain joins TRBV5-6 and TRBJ2-1, with D perhaps TRBD1 (6 bases). The germline V gene encodes CDR1 SGHDT and CDR2 YYEEEE. CDR3 length: 15 amino acids. Trimming removed 4 bases from V and 0 bases from J, with 11 bases in between. This CDR3 reads CASSPGQSSYNEQFF. The CDR3 DNA sequence: TGTGCCAGCAGCCCCGGACAGTCCTCCTACAATGAGCAGTTCTTC.

V gene TRBV5-1 combines with J gene TRBJ2-1, with 7 positions matching TRBD2. The CDR3 runs 12 residues. Germline V gene sequence: CDR1 SGHRS, CDR2 YFSETQ. V shed 5 bases, J shed 8 bases, and the junction held 4 bases outside the gene matches. For the CDR3, the DNA is TGCGCCAGCAGGGATGGGGGGGATGAGCAGTTCTTC. Its translation is CASRDGGDEQFF. The complete variable domain, with remaining parts taken from reference TRBV5-1 and TRBJ2-1, reads KAGVTQTPRYLIKTRGQQVTLSCSPISGHRSVSWYQQTPGQGLQFLFEYFSETQRNKGNFPGRFSGRQFSNSRSEMNVSTLELGDSALYLCASRDGGDEQFFGPGTRLTVL.

The CDR3 DNA reads as TGTGCTAGTGGTTTCTTGGCGGGCACTGAAGCTTTCTTT. Amino acid sequence: CASGFLAGTEAFF. V usage is TRBV12-5 and J usage is TRBJ1-1; no definite D call. Germline V gene lookup returns CDR1 LGHNT and CDR2 FRNRAP. The germline V and J ends were trimmed by 3 bases and 4 bases, with 9 bases remaining between them. The CDR3 totals 13 residues.

V usage is TRBV6-6 and J usage is TRBJ2-7; 8 bases are shared with TRBD1. Looked up from germline, CDR1 is MNHNY and CDR2 is SVGAGI (reference sequence). This CDR3 has 16 amino acids. The ends lost 6 bases at V and 0 bases at J; junction bases unmatched: 10. CDR3 sequence: CASRPRDRYSSYEQYF. In DNA form, the CDR3 reads TGTGCCAGCAGACCGAGGGACAGGTACAGCTCCTACGAGCAGTACTTC.